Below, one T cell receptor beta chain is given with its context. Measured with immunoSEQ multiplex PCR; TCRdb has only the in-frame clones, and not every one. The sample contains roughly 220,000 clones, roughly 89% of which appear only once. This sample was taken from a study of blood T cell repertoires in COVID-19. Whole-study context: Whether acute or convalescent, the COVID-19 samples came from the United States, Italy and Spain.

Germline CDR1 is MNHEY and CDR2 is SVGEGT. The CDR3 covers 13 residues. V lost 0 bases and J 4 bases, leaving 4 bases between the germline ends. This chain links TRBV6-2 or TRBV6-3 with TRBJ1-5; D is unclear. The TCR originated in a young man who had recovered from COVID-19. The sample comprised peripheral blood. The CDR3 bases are TGTGCCAGCAGTTACTCGGAGAATCAGCCCCAGCATTTT. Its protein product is CASSYSENQPQHF.